The clone carrying this TCR beta chain was seen a few times. The antigen remains undetermined. The data belong to a study of STAT5B mutations in CD4+ large granular lymphocyte leukemia. Whole-study results and caveats: Compared with healthy controls (2/35), patient top clones favored TRBV06 (8/27). No patients shared main leukemic clonotypes, though roughly 27% appeared at low frequency elsewhere.

Sequenced by immunoSEQ multiplex PCR; TCRdb stores in-frame clones only, minus some. In the table there are approximately 41,000 clones, over 75% of which are singletons. Deletions cut 4 bases from V and 4 bases from J, with 14 bases between. CDR1 SGHNT and CDR2 YYREEE come from the germline V gene (reference sequence). CDR3 length: 14 residues. The chain employs TRBV5-4 and TRBJ1-1, with a weak D call TRBD1 (5 bases). This TCR derives from a human donor in good health. The sequencing sample was made of CD4+ T cells from blood buffy coats. As DNA, the CDR3 is TGTGCCAGCAGCCCCGCGGGGAGGGGCACTGAAGCTTTCTTT. It translates to CASSPAGRGTEAFF. The full variable domain, with the rest looked up from reference TRBV5-4 and TRBJ1-1, is ETGVTQSPTHLIKTRGQQVTLRCSSQSGHNTVSWYQQALGQGPQFIFQYYREEENGRGNFPPRFSGLQFPNYSSELNVNALELDDSALYLCASSPAGRGTEAFFGQGTRLTVV.